These 8 T cell receptor beta chains were all obtained from the same sample, sequenced in a study of blood T cell repertoires in COVID-19. Only in-frame clones appear in the TCRdb table, and some are missing; sequencing was by immunoSEQ multiplex PCR. The data contain about 230,000 clones, 87% of them seen just once; the ten biggest clones take up about 12%. The specimen sequenced was peripheral blood. Source of these receptors: a young woman who had recovered from COVID-19.

The chain joins TRBV4-3 to TRBJ2-3, with D possibly being TRBD1 (5 bases). V was clipped by 3 bases and J by 4 bases, with 8 bases between them. This CDR3 region has 13 residues. Germline CDR1 reads LGHNA; CDR2 reads YSLEER. CDR3 in amino acids: CASSQQGSDTQYF. CDR3 nucleotides: TGCGCCAGCAGCCAGCAGGGTTCAGATACGCAGTATTTT.

This sequence joins TRBV6-4 and TRBJ1-6, with a possible D match to TRBD1 (5 bases). V lost 3 bases to trimming and J lost 5 bases, with 8 bases between them. CDR3 length: 14 residues. In germline, CDR1 is MRHNA, CDR2 SNTAGT. The CDR3 nucleotides are TGTGCCAGCAGTGAAGGGGCAGATAATTCACCCCTCCACTTT. Encoded protein: CASSEGADNSPLHF.

A note on this clone: At one boundary the junction diverges from the germline segment, which might be a read error. The chain carries TRBV7-2 and TRBJ2-3, with D possibly TRBD2 on 7 matching bases. CDR3 length: 17 amino acids. Germline V gives CDR1 SGHTA, CDR2 FQGNSA. The CDR3 DNA reads as TGCGCCAGCAGCTTAGTAGGGGGGGGGAGAGACACAGATACGCAGTATTTT. Residues: CASSLVGGGRDTDTQYF.

J is TRBJ1-1 and V is TRBV9; D perhaps matches TRBD1 (6 bases). The CDR3 is 13 residues long. Trimming took off 4 bases at V and 3 bases at J, with 10 bases between the two ends. CDR1 SGDLS and CDR2 YYNGEE come from the germline V gene. The CDR3 DNA is TGTGCCAGCAGCCAGAACAGGGACACTGAAGCTTTCTTT. Protein: CASSQNRDTEAFF.

The J gene is TRBJ1-2, the V gene TRBV6-5; D remains unclear. V lost 5 bases, J lost 7 bases, and 11 bases lay in between. There are 12 residues in the CDR3. The V gene's germline CDR1 is MNHEY and CDR2 SVGAGI. The CDR3 DNA reads TGTGCCAGCAGTCCCCACCGCGGTGGCTACACCTTC. Its protein product is CASSPHRGGYTF.

The genes are TRBV5-4 and TRBJ1-1; the D is unclear. The ends were cut back, 3 bases at V and 0 bases at J, with 15 bases in the middle. This CDR3 spans 16 amino acids. CDR1 and CDR2 from the germline V gene are SGHNT and YYREEE (reference sequence). The CDR3 is CASSSIFTTLNTEAFF. CDR3 sequence (DNA): TGTGCCAGCAGCTCCATTTTTACTACATTGAACACTGAAGCTTTCTTT.

CDR3 in DNA: TGTGCCAGCAGCTTGGGCCTAGCGGACTACCAAGAGACCCAGTACTTC. It codes for CASSLGLADYQETQYF. J is TRBJ2-5 and V is TRBV5-5; 7 positions match TRBD2. Looked up from germline, CDR1 is SGHKS and CDR2 is YYEKEE (reference sequence). J gave up 0 bases and V 0 bases, and 5 bases lay outside the gene matches. The CDR3 runs to 16 residues.

The chain links TRBV7-2 to TRBJ1-5; D unclear. The CDR3 contains 15 residues. The ends were cut back, 3 bases at V and 0 bases at J, with 9 bases in the middle. CDR1 and CDR2 (germline): SGHTA, FQGNSA. CDR3 in amino acids: CASSLSKDSNQPQHF. CDR3 DNA sequence: TGTGCCAGCAGCTTGAGCAAAGATAGCAATCAGCCCCAGCATTTT.